The 7 T cell receptor beta chains below all came from one sample that was sequenced in a study of CD8 T cells in Susac syndrome. Random hexamers were used to reverse transcribe roughly 0.45 to 1 ug of RNA. TCRdb reprocessed the immunoSEQ multiplex PCR reads with MiXCR, giving one entry per CDR3 protein. The sample has 150,000 or so distinct CDR3 sequences; about 95% are singletons. What was sequenced was CD4+ T cells from PBMCs. These receptor sequences come from a human donor with Susac syndrome.

This chain connects TRBV5-1 to TRBJ2-7, with 8 nucleotides matching TRBD1. Germline values: CDR1 SGHRS, CDR2 YFSETQ. Losses at the gene ends were 1 base for V and 5 bases for J; bases not matched to a gene: 5. The CDR3 spans 14 residues. CDR3 sequence: CASSLTDRAHEQYF. The CDR3 nucleotides are TGCGCCAGCAGCTTGACGGACAGGGCCCACGAGCAGTACTTC.

The chain uses TRBV2 and TRBJ1-4; TRBD1 aligns across 7 bases. The CDR3 runs to 15 residues. CDR1 and CDR2 from the germline V gene are SNHLY and FYNNEI. Germline trimming cut 6 bases from V and 0 bases from J; bases unmatched to any gene: 4. The CDR3 reads CASSRTGATNEKLFF. CDR3 DNA sequence: TGTGCCAGCAGCCGGACAGGAGCAACTAATGAAAAACTGTTTTTT.

The chain carries TRBV2 and TRBJ2-3, with TRBD2 matching over 14 bases. Germline V CDR1 and CDR2: SNHLY, FYNNEI. Germline trimming cut 5 bases from V and 4 bases from J; bases unmatched to any gene: 5. This CDR3 comprises 16 residues. The CDR3 loop reads CASSTGTSGRSDTQYF. In DNA, the CDR3 is TGTGCCAGCAGTACCGGGACTAGCGGGAGATCAGATACGCAGTATTTT.

The rearrangement links TRBV5-1 to TRBJ2-1, with D unclear. Deletions cut 2 bases from V and 6 bases from J, with 6 bases between. Per the germline V gene, CDR1 is SGHRS and CDR2 is YFSETQ. The CDR3 runs 12 residues. CDR3 protein: CASSFSFNEQFF. DNA of the CDR3: TGCGCCAGCAGCTTTAGCTTCAATGAGCAGTTCTTC. The variable domain in full, with the rest retrieved from reference TRBV5-1 and TRBJ2-1, is KAGVTQTPRYLIKTRGQQVTLSCSPISGHRSVSWYQQTPGQGLQFLFEYFSETQRNKGNFPGRFSGRQFSNSRSEMNVSTLELGDSALYLCASSFSFNEQFFGPGTRLTVL.

The chain combines TRBV20-1 with TRBJ1-5; TRBD1 is a possible D gene (5 bases). The CDR3 length is 15 residues. Germline assignment: CDR1 DFQATT and CDR2 SNEGSKA (reference sequence). V shed 2 bases and J shed 4 bases, with 15 bases lying between them. This CDR3 is CSARSGRAGNQPQHF. CDR3 coding DNA: TGCAGTGCTAGATCGGGCAGGGCTGGTAATCAGCCCCAGCATTTT.

The chain combines TRBV25-1 with TRBJ2-7, with TRBD1 matching 7 bases. V was pared by 7 bases and J by 6 bases, with 9 bases of the junction left unmatched. The CDR3 sequence is 13 residues long. Germline CDR1 and CDR2: MGHDK and SYGVNS. Written as DNA, the CDR3 is TGTGCCAGCACGAAGACAGGGACGGGCGAGCAGTACTTC. It yields the protein CASTKTGTGEQYF.

The gene calls are TRBV30 and TRBJ1-3, with D unresolved. Germline V gives CDR1 GTSNPN, CDR2 SVGIG (reference sequence). The CDR3 is 14 residues long. Trimming shortened V by 0 bases and J by 7 bases, and 13 bases separated the two germline ends. CDR3 amino acids: CAWSVVIGGNTIYF. The CDR3, as DNA: TGTGCCTGGAGTGTTGTTATTGGAGGTAACACCATATATTTT.